One and the same sample provided the 10 T cell receptor beta chains below, sequenced in a study of regulatory T cells in long-lasting Graves disease. Assembly of TCR beta libraries relied on iRepertoire HTBI primers together with Arm-PCR of CDR3 regions. TCRdb independently ran MiXCR on the multiplex PCR reads; one entry per CDR3 protein. This table holds a few hundred thousand distinct CDR3 sequences, around 13% found once. Sample time point: newly diagnosed GD, antithyroid drugs for less than 3 months. PBMCs were the source of the RNA used for TCR sequencing. These data were likewise used in another study, on T cells in Graves' hyperthyroidism and ophthalmopathy.

Material: peripheral blood mononuclear cells (PBMCs), obtained at new diagnosis, from a patient treated with antithyroid drugs. These receptors came from a woman aged 50 to 60 with Graves disease.

This clonotype was counted only a few times. V and J are TRBV24-1 and TRBJ1-5; D not certain. Germline V gives CDR1 KGHDR, CDR2 SFDVKD. The length of the CDR3 is 13 residues. The V end lost 3 bases, the J end lost 7 bases, and 9 bases lay between the germline ends. CDR3 coding DNA: TGTGCCACCAGTGATAGTAAGGGCCAGCCCCAGCATTTT. It specifies CATSDSKGQPQHF.

A few counts support this clonotype. V is TRBV30 and J is TRBJ2-7; TRBD1 agrees at 7 bases. Germline V CDR1 and CDR2: GTSNPN, SVGIG (reference sequence). This CDR3 is built from 14 residues. V shed 4 bases and J 4 bases; nucleotides not matched to a gene: 10. The CDR3 region is CAWKSGQTSYEQYF. For the CDR3, the DNA is TGTGCCTGGAAATCGGGACAGACCTCATACGAGCAGTACTTC.

This clonotype was counted ten times or more. The CDR3 coding sequence is TGTGCCAGCAATCCCGGTACCTACAATGAGCAGTTCTTC. Its protein product is CASNPGTYNEQFF. This chain connects TRBV12-3 or TRBV12-4 to TRBJ2-1; D gene ambiguous. V shed 7 bases and J shed 2 bases, with 9 bases lying between them. The CDR3 spans 13 residues.

The sample holds many counts of this clonotype. V usage is TRBV2 and J usage is TRBJ2-1; 11 bases fit TRBD2. CDR1 SNHLY and CDR2 FYNNEI come from the germline V gene. The CDR3 loop spans 17 amino acids. V was clipped by 2 bases and J by 4 bases; unmatched bases: 7. CDR3 sequence reads: CASSELAGGGMYNEQFF. CDR3 DNA: TGTGCCAGCAGTGAACTAGCGGGGGGAGGCATGTACAATGAGCAGTTCTTC.

This clonotype was detected many times. This sequence joins TRBV20-1 and TRBJ2-7; tentative D call: TRBD1 (7 bases). The CDR3 contains 12 residues. The germline V gene encodes CDR1 DFQATT and CDR2 SNEGSKA (reference sequence). The CDR3 reads CGSTGRSYEQYF. The CDR3 DNA reads TGCGGATCGACAGGGAGGTCCTACGAGCAGTACTTC.

The gene calls are TRBV19 and TRBJ1-5; 9 bases match TRBD1. The germline V gene has CDR1 LNHDA and CDR2 SQIVND (reference sequence). This CDR3 has 14 amino acids. V gave up 8 bases and J gave up 2 bases; unmatched junction bases: 4. Here the CDR3 DNA reads TGTGCCAGTGACTGGACAGGGGGCAATCAGCCCCAGCATTTT. Translating it yields CASDWTGGNQPQHF. Using reference TRBV19 and TRBJ1-5 for the parts outside the CDR3, the full variable domain is DGGITQSPKYLFRKEGQNVTLSCEQNLNHDAMYWYRQDPGQGLRLIYYSQIVNDFQKGDIAEGYSVSREKKESFPLTVTSAQKNPTAFYLCASDWTGGNQPQHFGDGTRLSIL.

This clonotype was found a few times. This chain connects TRBV20-1 to TRBJ1-1; perhaps TRBD1 as D (6 bases). CDR1 is DFQATT, CDR2 SNEGSKA, per germline (reference sequence). The V and J ends lost 3 bases and 8 bases respectively, with 13 bases between them. This CDR3 has 12 amino acids. CDR3 loop: CSARTRGGEAFF. Here the CDR3 DNA reads TGCAGTGCTAGGACCAGGGGAGGGGAAGCTTTCTTT.

This clonotype was counted ten times or more. The rearrangement links TRBV11-2 to TRBJ1-4, with D unclear. This CDR3 region has 17 residues. Germline V gives CDR1 SGHAT, CDR2 FQNNGV. V was cut by 7 bases and J by 0 bases, with 18 bases left in between. The DNA of the CDR3 is TGTGCCAGCACTTCGACGGAGATCCCAGCAACTAATGAAAAACTGTTTTTT. Translating it yields CASTSTEIPATNEKLFF.

The sample holds many counts of this clonotype. This chain joins TRBV20-1 and TRBJ2-7, with D perhaps TRBD2 (5 bases). The CDR3 length is 13 residues. Germline lookup yields CDR1 DFQATT and CDR2 SNEGSKA (reference sequence). V shed 3 bases and J shed 2 bases, with 11 bases lying between them. CDR3 nucleotides: TGCAGTGCTAGGGTGGACTTAACCTACGAGCAGTACTTC. It yields the protein CSARVDLTYEQYF.

This clonotype was seen at least ten times. The chain is built from TRBV5-6 and TRBJ2-2, with TRBD1 matching 7 bases. The CDR3 extends over 15 amino acids. The V segment lost 1 base and the J segment 3 bases; nucleotides outside the gene matches: 3. CDR1 and CDR2 from the germline V gene are SGHDT and YYEEEE. In DNA form, the CDR3 reads TGTGCCAGCAGCTTGACAGGGGCCTACACCGGGGAGCTGTTTTTT. Protein: CASSLTGAYTGELFF. The full variable domain, rest sourced from reference TRBV5-6 and TRBJ2-2, is DAGVTQSPTHLIKTRGQQVTLRCSPKSGHDTVSWYQQALGQGPQFIFQYYEEEERQRGNFPDRFSGHQFPNYSSELNVNALLLGDSALYLCASSLTGAYTGELFFGEGSRLTVL.